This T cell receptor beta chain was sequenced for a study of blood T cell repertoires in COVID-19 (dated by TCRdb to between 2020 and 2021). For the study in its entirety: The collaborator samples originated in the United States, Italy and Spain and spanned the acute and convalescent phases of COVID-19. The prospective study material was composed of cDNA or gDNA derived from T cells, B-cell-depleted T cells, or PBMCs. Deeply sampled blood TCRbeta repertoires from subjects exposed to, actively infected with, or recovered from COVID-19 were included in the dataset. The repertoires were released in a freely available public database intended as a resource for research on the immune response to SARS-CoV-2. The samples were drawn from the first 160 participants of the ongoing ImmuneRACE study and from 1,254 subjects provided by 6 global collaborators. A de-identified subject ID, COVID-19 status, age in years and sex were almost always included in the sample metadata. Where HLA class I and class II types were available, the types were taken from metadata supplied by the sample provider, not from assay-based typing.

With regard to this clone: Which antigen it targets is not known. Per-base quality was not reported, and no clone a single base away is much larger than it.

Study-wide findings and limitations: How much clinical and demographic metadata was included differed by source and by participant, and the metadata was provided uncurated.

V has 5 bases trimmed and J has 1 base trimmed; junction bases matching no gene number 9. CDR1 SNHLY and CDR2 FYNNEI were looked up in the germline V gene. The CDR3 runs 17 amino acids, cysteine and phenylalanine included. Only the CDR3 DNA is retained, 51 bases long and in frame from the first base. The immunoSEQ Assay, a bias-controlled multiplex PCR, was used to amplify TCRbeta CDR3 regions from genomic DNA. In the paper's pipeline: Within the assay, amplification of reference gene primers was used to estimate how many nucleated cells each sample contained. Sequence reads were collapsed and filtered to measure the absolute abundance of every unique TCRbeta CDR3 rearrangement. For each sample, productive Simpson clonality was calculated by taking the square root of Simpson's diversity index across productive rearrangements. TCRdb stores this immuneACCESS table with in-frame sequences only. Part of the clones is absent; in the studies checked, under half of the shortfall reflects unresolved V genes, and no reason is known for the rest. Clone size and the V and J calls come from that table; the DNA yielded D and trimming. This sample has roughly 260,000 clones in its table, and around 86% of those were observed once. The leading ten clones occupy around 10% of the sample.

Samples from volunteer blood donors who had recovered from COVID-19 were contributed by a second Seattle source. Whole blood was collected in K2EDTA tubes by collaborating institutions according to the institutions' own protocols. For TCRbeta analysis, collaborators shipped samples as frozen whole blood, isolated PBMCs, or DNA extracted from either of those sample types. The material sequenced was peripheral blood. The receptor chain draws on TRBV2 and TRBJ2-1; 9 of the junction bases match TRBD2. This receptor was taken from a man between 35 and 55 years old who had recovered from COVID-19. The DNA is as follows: TGTGCCAGCAGTCCTGATAGCGGGAGATTTTCCTACAATGAGCAGTTCTTC. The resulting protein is CASSPDSGRFSYNEQFF.